The text below deals with one T cell receptor (beta chain). The germline CDR1 and CDR2 sequences are KGHSH and LQKENI. CDR3 length: 16 residues. Trimming shortened V by 1 base and J by 4 bases, and 16 bases separated the two germline ends. The data stem from a study of blood T cell repertoires in COVID-19. Overall study: COVID-19 samples from acute and convalescent phases originated in the United States, Italy and Spain. Sources were T cells, B-cell-depleted T cells, or PBMCs; the material itself was cDNA or gDNA.

In the authors' workflow: Counts of nucleated cells, estimated from reference gene primer amplification, were obtained. TCRdb's copy holds only in-frame clones and misses some; the assay was immunoSEQ multiplex PCR. The DNA gave D and trimming, while V, J and clone size come from that table. The sample lists about 160,000 clones; about 80% were seen once. The rearrangement uses TRBV18 and TRBJ1-2, with TRBD1 as a possible D gene (6 bases). This clonotype originated in a woman over 75 with acute or convalescent COVID-19. The specimen sequenced was peripheral blood. CDR3 sequence: CASSPQQGRGTYGYTF. The CDR3 DNA sequence: TGTGCCAGCTCACCACAACAGGGTAGGGGAACCTATGGCTACACCTTC. Combining the CDR3 with reference TRBV18 and TRBJ1-2 gives the whole variable domain NAGVMQNPRHLVRRRGQEARLRCSPMKGHSHVYWYRQLPEEGLKFMVYLQKENIIDESGMPKERFSAEFPKEGPSILRIQQVVRGDSAAYFCASSPQQGRGTYGYTFGSGTRLTVV.